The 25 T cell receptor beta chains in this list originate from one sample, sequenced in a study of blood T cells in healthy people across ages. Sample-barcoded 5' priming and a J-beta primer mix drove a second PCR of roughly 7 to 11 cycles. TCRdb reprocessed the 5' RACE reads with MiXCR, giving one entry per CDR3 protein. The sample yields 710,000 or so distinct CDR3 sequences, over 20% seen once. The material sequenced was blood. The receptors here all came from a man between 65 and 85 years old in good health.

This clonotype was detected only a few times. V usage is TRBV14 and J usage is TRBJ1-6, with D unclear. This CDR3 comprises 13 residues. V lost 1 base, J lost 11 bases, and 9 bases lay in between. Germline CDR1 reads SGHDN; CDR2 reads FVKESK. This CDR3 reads CASSQANAPPLHF. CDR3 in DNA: TGTGCCAGCAGCCAAGCTAATGCCCCACCCCTCCACTTT.

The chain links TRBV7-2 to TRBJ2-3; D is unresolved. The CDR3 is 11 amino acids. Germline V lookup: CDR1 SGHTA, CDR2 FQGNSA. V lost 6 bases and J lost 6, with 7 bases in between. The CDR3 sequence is CASRVGDTQYF. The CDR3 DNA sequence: TGTGCCAGCAGAGTAGGGGATACGCAGTATTTT.

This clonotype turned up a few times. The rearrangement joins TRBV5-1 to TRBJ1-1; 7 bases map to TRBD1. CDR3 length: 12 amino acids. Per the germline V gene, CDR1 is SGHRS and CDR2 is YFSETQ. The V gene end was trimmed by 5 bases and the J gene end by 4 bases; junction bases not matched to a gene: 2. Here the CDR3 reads CASRAGGTEAFF. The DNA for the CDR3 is TGCGCCAGCAGAGCAGGGGGCACTGAAGCTTTCTTT.

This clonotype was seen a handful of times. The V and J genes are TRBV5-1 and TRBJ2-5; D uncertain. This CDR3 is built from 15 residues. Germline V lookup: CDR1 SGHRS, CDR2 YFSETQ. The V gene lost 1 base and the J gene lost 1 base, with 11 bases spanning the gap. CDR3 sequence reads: CASSLNPDIQETQYF. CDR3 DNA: TGCGCCAGCAGCTTGAATCCCGACATCCAAGAGACCCAGTACTTC.

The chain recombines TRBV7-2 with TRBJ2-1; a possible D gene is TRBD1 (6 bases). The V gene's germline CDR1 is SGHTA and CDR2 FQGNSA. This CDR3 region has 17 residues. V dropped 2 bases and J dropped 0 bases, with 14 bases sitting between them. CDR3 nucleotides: TGTGCCAGCAGCTTAACAGGGACGCCAAGCTCCTACAATGAGCAGTTCTTC. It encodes CASSLTGTPSSYNEQFF.

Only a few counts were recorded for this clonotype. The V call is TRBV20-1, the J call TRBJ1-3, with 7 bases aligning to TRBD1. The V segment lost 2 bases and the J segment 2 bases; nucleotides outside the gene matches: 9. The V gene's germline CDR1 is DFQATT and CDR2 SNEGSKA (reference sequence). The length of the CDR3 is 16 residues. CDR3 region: CSARRSGQSPGNTIYF. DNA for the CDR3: TGCAGTGCTAGACGATCGGGACAGTCCCCTGGAAACACCATATATTTT.

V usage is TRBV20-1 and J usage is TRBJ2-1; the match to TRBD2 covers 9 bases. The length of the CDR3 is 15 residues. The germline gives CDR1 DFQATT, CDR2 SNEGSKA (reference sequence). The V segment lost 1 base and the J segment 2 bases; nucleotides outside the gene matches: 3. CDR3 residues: CSARVGTSPYNEQFF. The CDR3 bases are TGCAGTGCTAGAGTTGGGACTAGCCCCTACAATGAGCAGTTCTTC.

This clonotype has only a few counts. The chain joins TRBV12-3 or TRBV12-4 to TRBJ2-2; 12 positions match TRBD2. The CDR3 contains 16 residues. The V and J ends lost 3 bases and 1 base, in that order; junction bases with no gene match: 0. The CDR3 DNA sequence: TGTGCCAGCAGTTTGGGACTAGCGGGGAACACCGGGGAGCTGTTTTTT. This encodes CASSLGLAGNTGELFF.

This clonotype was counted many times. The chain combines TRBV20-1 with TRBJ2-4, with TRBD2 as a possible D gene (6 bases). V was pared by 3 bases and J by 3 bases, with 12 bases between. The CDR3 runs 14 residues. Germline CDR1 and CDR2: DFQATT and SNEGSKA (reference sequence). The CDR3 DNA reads TGCAGTGCTAGGGGGGGAGGTGGCAAAAACATTCAGTACTTC. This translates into CSARGGGGKNIQYF.

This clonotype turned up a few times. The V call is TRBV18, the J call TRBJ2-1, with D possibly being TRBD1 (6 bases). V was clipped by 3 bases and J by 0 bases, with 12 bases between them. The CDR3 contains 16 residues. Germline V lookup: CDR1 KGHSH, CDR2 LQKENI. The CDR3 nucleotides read TGTGCCAGCTCACCCAACAGGGTTAGCTCCTACAATGAGCAGTTCTTC. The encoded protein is CASSPNRVSSYNEQFF. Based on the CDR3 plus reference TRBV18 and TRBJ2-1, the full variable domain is NAGVMQNPRHLVRRRGQEARLRCSPMKGHSHVYWYRQLPEEGLKFMVYLQKENIIDESGMPKERFSAEFPKEGPSILRIQQVVRGDSAAYFCASSPNRVSSYNEQFFGPGTRLTVL.

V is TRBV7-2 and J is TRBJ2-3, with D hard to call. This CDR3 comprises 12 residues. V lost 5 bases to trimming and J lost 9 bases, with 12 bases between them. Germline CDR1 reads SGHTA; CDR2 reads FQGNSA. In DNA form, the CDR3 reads TGTGCCAGCAGCCTGGATAGGACGACGCAGTATTTT. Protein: CASSLDRTTQYF.

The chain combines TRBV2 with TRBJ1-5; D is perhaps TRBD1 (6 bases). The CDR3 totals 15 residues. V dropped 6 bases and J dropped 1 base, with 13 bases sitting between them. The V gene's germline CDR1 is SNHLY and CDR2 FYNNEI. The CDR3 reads CASRETGISNQPQHF. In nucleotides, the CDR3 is TGTGCCAGCAGGGAAACAGGGATCAGCAATCAGCCCCAGCATTTT.

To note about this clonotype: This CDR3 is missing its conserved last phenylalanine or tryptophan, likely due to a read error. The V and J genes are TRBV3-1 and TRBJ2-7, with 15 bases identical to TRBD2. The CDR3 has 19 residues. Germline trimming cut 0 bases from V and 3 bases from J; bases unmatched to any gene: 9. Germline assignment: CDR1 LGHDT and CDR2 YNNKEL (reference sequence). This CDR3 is CASSQDPGLAGGSLYEQYC. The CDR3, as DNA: TGTGCCAGCAGCCAAGACCCGGGACTAGCGGGGGGTTCCCTCTACGAGCAGTACTGC.

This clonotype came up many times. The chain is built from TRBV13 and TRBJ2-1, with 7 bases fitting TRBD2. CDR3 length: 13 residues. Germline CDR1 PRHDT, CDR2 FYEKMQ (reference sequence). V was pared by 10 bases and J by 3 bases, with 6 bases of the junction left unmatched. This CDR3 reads CATRLAGYNEQFF. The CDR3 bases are TGTGCCACCAGACTAGCAGGCTACAATGAGCAGTTCTTC.

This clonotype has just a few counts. For the CDR3, the DNA is TGCGCCAGCAGCCGACAGGACTCGAACACCGGGGAGCTGTTTTTT. Translating gives CASSRQDSNTGELFF. The rearrangement joins TRBV5-1 to TRBJ2-2, with a possible D match to TRBD1 (6 bases). With 4 bases removed from V and 0 bases from J, the gap between germline ends came to 10 bases. The CDR3 has 15 residues. Germline loops: CDR1 SGHRS, CDR2 YFSETQ.

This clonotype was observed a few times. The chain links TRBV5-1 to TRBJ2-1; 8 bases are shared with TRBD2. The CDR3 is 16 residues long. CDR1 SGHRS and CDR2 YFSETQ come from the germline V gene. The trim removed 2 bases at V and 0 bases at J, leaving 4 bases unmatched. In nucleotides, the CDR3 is TGCGCCAGCAGCTTCACTAGCGGTAGCTCCTACAATGAGCAGTTCTTC. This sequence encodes CASSFTSGSSYNEQFF.

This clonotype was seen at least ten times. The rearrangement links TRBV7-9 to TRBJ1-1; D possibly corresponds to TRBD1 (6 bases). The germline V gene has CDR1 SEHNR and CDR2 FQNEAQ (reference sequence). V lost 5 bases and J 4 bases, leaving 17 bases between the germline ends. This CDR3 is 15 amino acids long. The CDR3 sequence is CASSPQGGWITEAFF. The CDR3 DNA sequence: TGTGCCAGCAGCCCCCAAGGGGGTTGGATCACTGAAGCTTTCTTT.

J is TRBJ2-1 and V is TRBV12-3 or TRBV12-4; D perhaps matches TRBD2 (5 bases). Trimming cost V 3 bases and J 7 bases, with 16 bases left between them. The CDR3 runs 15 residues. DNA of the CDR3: TGTGCCAGCAGTTTGGCGGGCGTTGAAAGAAATGAGCAGTTCTTC. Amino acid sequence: CASSLAGVERNEQFF.

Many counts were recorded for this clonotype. The CDR3 region has the DNA TGCAGCTCATCCTCCGGGACAGGGTATGGCTACACCTTC. Residues: CSSSSGTGYGYTF. This chain connects TRBV29-1 to TRBJ1-2, with 9 bases that match TRBD1. With V trimmed by 8 bases and J by 5 bases, 9 bases remained unmatched. Looked up from germline, CDR1 is SQVTM and CDR2 is ANQGSEA. The CDR3 spans 13 residues.

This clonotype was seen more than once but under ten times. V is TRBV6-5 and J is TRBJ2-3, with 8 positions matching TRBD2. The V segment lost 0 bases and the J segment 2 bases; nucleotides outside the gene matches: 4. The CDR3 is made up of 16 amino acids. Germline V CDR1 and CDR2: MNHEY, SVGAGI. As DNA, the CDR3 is TGTGCCAGCAGTTACTCGACGGGGGGGATCACAGATACGCAGTATTTT. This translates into CASSYSTGGITDTQYF.

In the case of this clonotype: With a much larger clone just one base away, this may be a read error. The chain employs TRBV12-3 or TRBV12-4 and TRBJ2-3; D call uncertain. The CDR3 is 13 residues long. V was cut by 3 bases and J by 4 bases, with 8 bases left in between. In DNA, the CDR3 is TGTGCCAGCAGTTTCTCACGCGCAGATACGCAGTATTTT. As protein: CASSFSRADTQYF.

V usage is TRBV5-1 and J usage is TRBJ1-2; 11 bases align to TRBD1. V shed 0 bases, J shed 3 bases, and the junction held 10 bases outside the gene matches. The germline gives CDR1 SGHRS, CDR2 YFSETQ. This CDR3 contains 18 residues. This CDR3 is CASSLGLDRGPADYGYTF. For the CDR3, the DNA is TGCGCCAGCAGCTTGGGGTTGGACAGGGGGCCCGCGGACTATGGCTACACCTTC.

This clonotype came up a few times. The CDR3 sequence is CSVRGGLGETQYF. CDR3 sequence (DNA): TGCAGCGTACGGGGGGGATTAGGAGAGACCCAGTACTTC. The genes are TRBV29-1 and TRBJ2-5; TRBD2 matches 8 bases. The CDR3 totals 13 residues. V lost 6 bases to trimming and J lost 4 bases; unmatched junction nucleotides: 7. Germline assignment: CDR1 SQVTM and CDR2 ANQGSEA.

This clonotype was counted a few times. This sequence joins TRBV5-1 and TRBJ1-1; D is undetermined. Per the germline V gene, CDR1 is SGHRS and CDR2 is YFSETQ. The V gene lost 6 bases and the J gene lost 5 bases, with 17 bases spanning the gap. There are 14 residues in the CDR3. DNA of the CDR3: TGCGCCAGCAAAACCGCGGGTGGGCGGACTGAAGCTTTCTTT. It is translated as CASKTAGGRTEAFF.

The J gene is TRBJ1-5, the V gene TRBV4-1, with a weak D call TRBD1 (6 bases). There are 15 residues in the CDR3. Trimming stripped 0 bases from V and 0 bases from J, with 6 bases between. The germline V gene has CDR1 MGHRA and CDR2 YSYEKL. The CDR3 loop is CASSQEDSSNQPQHF. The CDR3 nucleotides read TGCGCCAGCAGCCAAGAGGACAGTAGCAATCAGCCCCAGCATTTT.